These T cell receptor beta chains were read from a single sample in a study of tissue T cells after allogeneic stem cell transplantation. Using immunoSEQ multiplex PCR, the repertoire was profiled, and TCRdb retains in-frame clones only, with some absent. Of 6,000 to 9,500 clones in the sample, 65% to 80% were seen once. The starting material was skin, obtained at autopsy. All receptors derive from a male patient aged 60 or over with steroid-refractory graft-versus-host disease after an allogeneic stem cell transplant. Some T cells may trace back to the graft donor. CDR3s include the opening cysteine and the closing phenylalanine or tryptophan. A D gene is named only where the DNA matches it firmly. Not every row has a clone size; where given, it reads once, few, many or a size class.

V	D	length	J	size	DNA	CDR3
TRBV28	-	14	TRBJ2-7	-	TGTGCCAGCAGTTTAATGGGGTCGGTCTACGAGCAGTACTTC	CASSLMGSVYEQYF
TRBV7-9	TRBD1	15	TRBJ2-1	-	TGTGCCAGCAGCAGACCCGGGACAGACCCCAATGAGCAGTTCTTC	CASSRPGTDPNEQFF
TRBV9	TRBD1	15	TRBJ1-2	-	TGTGCCAGCAGCGTAGGGGGACAGGGATACGGTGGCTACACCTTC	CASSVGGQGYGGYTF
TRBV10-3	-	11	TRBJ2-7	-	TGTGCCATCAGTGACAGTTACGAGCAGTACTTC	CAISDSYEQYF
TRBV9	-	18	TRBJ2-7	-	TGTGCCAGCAGCGTAGAAACAATCCTAGACAGACGCTCCTACGAGCAGTACTTC	CASSVETILDRRSYEQYF
TRBV3-1/TRBV3-2	-	13	TRBJ2-2	-	TGTGCCAGCAGCCGGGATACCACCGGGGAGCTGTTTTTT	CASSRDTTGELFF
TRBV19	-	14	TRBJ2-5	-	TGTGCCAGTAGTCGAGGGGATTTTAGGGAGACCCAGTACTTC	CASSRGDFRETQYF
TRBV4-2	TRBD1	19	TRBJ1-2	once	TGTGCCAGCAGCCAAGCTAGGACCAAACTGGACAGGCCTAACTATGGCTACACCTTC	CASSQARTKLDRPNYGYTF
TRBV10-3	TRBD1	15	TRBJ2-7	-	TGTGCCATCAGTGAGTCGAGGGACAGCTCCTACGAGCAGTACTTC	CAISESRDSSYEQYF
TRBV19	TRBD1	12	TRBJ1-2	-	TGTGCCAGTAGGGGGACAGCCTATGGCTACACCTTC	CASRGTAYGYTF
TRBV11-3	-	12	TRBJ2-7	-	TGTGCCAGCAGCGTAACAGGCTACGAGCAGTACTTC	CASSVTGYEQYF
TRBV19	-	13	TRBJ2-3	-	TGTGCCAGTAAGGCACCTAGCACAGATACGCAGTATTTT	CASKAPSTDTQYF
TRBV2	-	13	TRBJ1-2	-	TGTGCCAGCATTGGGACGGCTAACTATGGCTACACCTTC	CASIGTANYGYTF
TRBV15	-	16	TRBJ2-1	once	TGTGCCACCAGCAGAGAATGGGGGGGCGCCTACAATGAGCAGTTCTTC	CATSREWGGAYNEQFF
TRBV12-1	-	18	TRBJ1-5	-	TGTGCCAGCAGCCCTTGGACAGGGGAGGTGATTTGCAATCAGCCCCAGCATTTT	CASSPWTGEVICNQPQHF
TRBV28	-	14	TRBJ1-1	-	TGTGCCAGCAGGGGCAGGGAAGGGGGCACTGAAGCTTTCTTT	CASRGREGGTEAFF
TRBV21-1	-	11	TRBJ1-1	few	TGTGCCCGGGGGGCAGACACTGAAGCTTTCTTT	CARGADTEAFF
TRBV2	-	11	TRBJ1-5	few	TGTGCCAGCAGGGTCTCTGGTCCCCAGCATTTT	CASRVSGPQHF
TRBV4-1	TRBD2	16	TRBJ2-3	-	TGCGCCAGCAGCCAAACACTAGCGGGGGAACGTTATACGCAGTATTTT	CASSQTLAGERYTQYF
TRBV5-6	TRBD1	17	TRBJ2-7	-	TGTGCCAGCAGCGCAAAACCCGGGACAGATCTCTCCTACGAGCAGTACTTC	CASSAKPGTDLSYEQYF
TRBV6-1	-	14	TRBJ1-5	-	TGTGCCAGCAGTGACCCCGGGAGGGTGCAGCCCCAGCATTTT	CASSDPGRVQPQHF
TRBV3-1/TRBV3-2	-	16	TRBJ1-5	-	TGTGCCAGCAGCAATACAGGGACCTATAGCAATCAGCCCCAGCATTTT	CASSNTGTYSNQPQHF
TRBV6-5	TRBD2	13	TRBJ2-7	-	TGTGCCAGCAGTTATTCTTTGGGGGGGACCGAGTACTTC	CASSYSLGGTEYF
TRBV6-2/TRBV6-3	TRBD1	15	TRBJ1-2	-	TGTGCCAGCAGCCTACTTCGACAGGGCCACTATGGCTACACCTTC	CASSLLRQGHYGYTF
TRBV7-2	TRBD2	14	TRBJ2-1	-	TGTGCCAGCAGCTTCGGCGGGGGGAGATATGAGCAGTTCTTC	CASSFGGGRYEQFF
TRBV5-8	-	12	TRBJ2-3	-	TGTGCCAGCAGAAGTGGCACAGATACGCAGTATTTT	CASRSGTDTQYF
TRBV6-1	TRBD1	15	TRBJ2-7	-	TGTGCCAGCAGGGCGACAGGGGGCGGCTTCTACGAGCAGTACTTC	CASRATGGGFYEQYF